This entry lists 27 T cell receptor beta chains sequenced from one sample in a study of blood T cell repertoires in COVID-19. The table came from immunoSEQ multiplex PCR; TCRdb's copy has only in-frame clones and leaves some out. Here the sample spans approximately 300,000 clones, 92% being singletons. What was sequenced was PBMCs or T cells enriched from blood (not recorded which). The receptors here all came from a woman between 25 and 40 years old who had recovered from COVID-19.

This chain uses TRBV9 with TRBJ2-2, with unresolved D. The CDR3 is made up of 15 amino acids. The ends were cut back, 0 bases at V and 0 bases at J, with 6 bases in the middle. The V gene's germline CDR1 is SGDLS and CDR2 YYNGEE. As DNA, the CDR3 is TGTGCCAGCAGCGTAGGAGGTTCGAACACCGGGGAGCTGTTTTTT. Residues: CASSVGGSNTGELFF.

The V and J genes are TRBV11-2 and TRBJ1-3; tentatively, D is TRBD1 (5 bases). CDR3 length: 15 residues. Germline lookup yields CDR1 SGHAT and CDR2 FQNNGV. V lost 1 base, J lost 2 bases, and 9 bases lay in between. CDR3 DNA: TGTGCCAGCAGCTTAGGCAGGGATGCTGGAAACACCATATATTTT. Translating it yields CASSLGRDAGNTIYF.

The CDR3: CSVELAGGGTDTQYF. The CDR3 DNA reads as TGCAGCGTTGAACTAGCGGGAGGAGGGACAGATACGCAGTATTTT. The chain uses TRBV29-1 and TRBJ2-3, with 11 bases that match TRBD2. Unmatched junction bases numbered 4, after V lost 2 bases and J lost 3 bases. The germline V gene has CDR1 SQVTM and CDR2 ANQGSEA. The CDR3 is made up of 15 amino acids.

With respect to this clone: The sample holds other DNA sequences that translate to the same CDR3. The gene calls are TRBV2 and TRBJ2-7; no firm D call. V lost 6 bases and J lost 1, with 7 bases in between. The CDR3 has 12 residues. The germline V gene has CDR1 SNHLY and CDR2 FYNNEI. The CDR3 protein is CASSGDSYEQYF. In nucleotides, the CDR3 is TGTGCCAGCAGCGGTGATTCCTACGAGCAGTACTTC.

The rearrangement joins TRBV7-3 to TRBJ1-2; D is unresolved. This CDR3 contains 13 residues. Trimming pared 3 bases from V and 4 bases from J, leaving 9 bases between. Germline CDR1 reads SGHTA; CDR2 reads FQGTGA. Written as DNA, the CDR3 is TGTGCCAGCAGCTTCGGGGAGGGCTATGGCTACACCTTC. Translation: CASSFGEGYGYTF.

In nucleotides, the CDR3 is TGCAGTGCTAGGAGGGAGTACGAGCAGTACTTC. This translates into CSARREYEQYF. The chain joins TRBV20-1 to TRBJ2-7, with a weak D call TRBD2 (5 bases). Trimming took off 3 bases at V and 4 bases at J, with 7 bases between the two ends. The CDR3 sequence is 11 residues long. Germline loops: CDR1 DFQATT, CDR2 SNEGSKA (reference sequence).

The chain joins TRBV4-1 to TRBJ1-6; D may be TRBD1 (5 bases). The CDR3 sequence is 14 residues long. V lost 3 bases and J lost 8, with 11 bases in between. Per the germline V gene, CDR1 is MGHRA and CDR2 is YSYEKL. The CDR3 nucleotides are TGCGCCAGCAGCCACACCTTAGGGGATTCACCCCTCCACTTT. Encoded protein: CASSHTLGDSPLHF.

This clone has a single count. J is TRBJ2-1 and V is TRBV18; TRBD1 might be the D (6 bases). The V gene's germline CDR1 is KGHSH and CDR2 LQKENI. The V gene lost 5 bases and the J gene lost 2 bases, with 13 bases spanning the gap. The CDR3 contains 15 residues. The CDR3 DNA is TGTGCCAGCTCATTACAGGGCTACACCTACAATGAGCAGTTCTTC. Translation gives CASSLQGYTYNEQFF.

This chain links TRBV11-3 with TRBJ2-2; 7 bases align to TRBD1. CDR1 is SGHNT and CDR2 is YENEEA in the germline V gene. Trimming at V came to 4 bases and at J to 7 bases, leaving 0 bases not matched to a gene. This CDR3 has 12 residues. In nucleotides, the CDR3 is TGTGCCAGCAGCTGGGACAGCGGGGAGCTGTTTTTT. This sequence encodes CASSWDSGELFF.

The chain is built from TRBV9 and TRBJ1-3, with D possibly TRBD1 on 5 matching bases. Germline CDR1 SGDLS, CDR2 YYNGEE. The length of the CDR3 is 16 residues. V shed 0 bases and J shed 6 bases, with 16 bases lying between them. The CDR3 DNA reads TGTGCCAGCAGCGTAGCTCTAGCGGGGGGAGAAAACACCATATATTTT. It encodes CASSVALAGGENTIYF.

For the CDR3, the DNA is TGTGCCAGCAGGCGGGGGGGCCTGGAGACCCAGTACTTC. Protein product: CASRRGGLETQYF. J is TRBJ2-5 and V is TRBV3-1 (or the pseudogene TRBV3-2), with TRBD2 matching over 9 bases. The CDR3 has 13 amino acids. Trimming removed 6 bases from V and 5 bases from J; junction bases left unmatched: 4. Germline V gene data show CDR1 as LGHDT and CDR2 as YNNKEL (reference sequence).

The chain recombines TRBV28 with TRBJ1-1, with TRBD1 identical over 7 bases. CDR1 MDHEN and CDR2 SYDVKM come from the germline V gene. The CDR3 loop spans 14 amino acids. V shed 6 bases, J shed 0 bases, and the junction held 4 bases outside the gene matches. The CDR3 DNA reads TGTGCCAGCAGGTCGGGACAGCTGAACACTGAAGCTTTCTTT. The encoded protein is CASRSGQLNTEAFF.

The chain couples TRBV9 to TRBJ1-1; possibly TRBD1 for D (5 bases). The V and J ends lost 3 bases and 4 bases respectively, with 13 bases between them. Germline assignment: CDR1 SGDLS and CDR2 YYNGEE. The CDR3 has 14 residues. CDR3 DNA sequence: TGTGCCAGCAGCGAGAGTGGGGGAGGCACTGAAGCTTTCTTT. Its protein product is CASSESGGGTEAFF.

As DNA, the CDR3 is TGTGCCAGCAGCCAGGACAGGGGGCGCGACGAGCAGTACTTC. Its protein is CASSQDRGRDEQYF. The J gene is TRBJ2-7, the V gene TRBV7-2; 11 bases match TRBD1. In germline, CDR1 is SGHTA, CDR2 FQGNSA. V lost 5 bases and J lost 5; bases outside the gene matches: 5. The CDR3 is 14 residues long.

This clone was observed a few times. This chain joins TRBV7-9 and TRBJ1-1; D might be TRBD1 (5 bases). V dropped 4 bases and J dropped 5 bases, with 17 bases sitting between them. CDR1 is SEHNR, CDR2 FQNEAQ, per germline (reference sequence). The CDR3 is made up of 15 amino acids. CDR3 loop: CASSSQLGGGTEAFF. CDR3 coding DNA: TGTGCCAGCAGCTCCCAGCTCGGGGGGGGGACTGAAGCTTTCTTT.

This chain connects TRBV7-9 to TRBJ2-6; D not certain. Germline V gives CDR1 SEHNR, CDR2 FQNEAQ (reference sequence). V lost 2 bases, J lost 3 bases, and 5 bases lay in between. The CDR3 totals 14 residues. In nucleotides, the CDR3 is TGTGCCAGCAGCTTAATCGGTGGGGCCAACGTCCTGACTTTC. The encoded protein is CASSLIGGANVLTF.

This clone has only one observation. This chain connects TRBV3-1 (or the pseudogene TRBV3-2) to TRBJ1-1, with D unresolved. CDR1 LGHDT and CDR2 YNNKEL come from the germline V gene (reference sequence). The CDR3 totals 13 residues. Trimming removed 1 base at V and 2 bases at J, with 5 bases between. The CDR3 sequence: CASSQASNTEAFF. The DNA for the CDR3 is TGTGCCAGCAGCCAAGCAAGCAACACTGAAGCTTTCTTT.

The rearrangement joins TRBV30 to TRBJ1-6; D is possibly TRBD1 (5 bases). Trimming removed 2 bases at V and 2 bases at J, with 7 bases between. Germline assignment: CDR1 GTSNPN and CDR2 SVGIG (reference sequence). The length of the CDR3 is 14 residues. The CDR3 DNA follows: TGTGCCTGGAGTAGACAGCCCTATAATTCACCCCTCCACTTT. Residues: CAWSRQPYNSPLHF.

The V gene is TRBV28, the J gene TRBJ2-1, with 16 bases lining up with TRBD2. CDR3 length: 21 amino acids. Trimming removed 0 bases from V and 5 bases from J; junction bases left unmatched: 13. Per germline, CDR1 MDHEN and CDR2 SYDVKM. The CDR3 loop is CASSLWWRGLAGGGLDNEQFF. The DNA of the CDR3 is TGTGCCAGCAGTTTATGGTGGAGGGGACTAGCGGGAGGGGGCTTAGACAATGAGCAGTTCTTC. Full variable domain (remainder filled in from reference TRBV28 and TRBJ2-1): DVKVTQSSRYLVKRTGEKVFLECVQDMDHENMFWYRQDPGLGLRLIYFSYDVKMKEKGDIPEGYSVSREKKERFSLILESASTNQTSMYLCASSLWWRGLAGGGLDNEQFFGPGTRLTVL.

The chain's CDR3 is CASSLVAVVDTQYF. The CDR3 DNA reads TGTGCCAGCAGCTTGGTAGCGGTCGTAGATACGCAGTATTTT. V and J are TRBV5-4 and TRBJ2-3; D is possibly TRBD2 (6 bases). Looked up from germline, CDR1 is SGHNT and CDR2 is YYREEE (reference sequence). The CDR3 totals 14 residues. V dropped 0 bases and J dropped 5 bases, with 10 bases sitting between them.

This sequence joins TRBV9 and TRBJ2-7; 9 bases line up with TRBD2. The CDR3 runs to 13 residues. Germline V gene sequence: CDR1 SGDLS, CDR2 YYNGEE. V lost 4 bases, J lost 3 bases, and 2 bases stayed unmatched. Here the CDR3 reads CASSSTSGYEQYF. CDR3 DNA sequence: TGTGCCAGCAGCTCGACTAGCGGCTACGAGCAGTACTTC.

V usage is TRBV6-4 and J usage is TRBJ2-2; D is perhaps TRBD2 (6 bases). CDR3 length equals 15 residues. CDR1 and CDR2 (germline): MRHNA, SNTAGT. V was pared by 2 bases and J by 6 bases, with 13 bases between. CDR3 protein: CASSDPGAGAGELFF. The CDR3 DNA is TGTGCCAGCAGTGACCCGGGAGCGGGTGCCGGGGAGCTGTTTTTT.

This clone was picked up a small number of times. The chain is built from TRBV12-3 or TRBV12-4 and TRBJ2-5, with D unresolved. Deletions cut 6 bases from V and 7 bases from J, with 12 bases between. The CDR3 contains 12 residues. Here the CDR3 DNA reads TGTGCCAGCAGGTCTACAGTTGGGACCCAGTACTTC. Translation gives CASRSTVGTQYF.

CDR3 DNA: TGTGCCAGCAGTTTGGGCGGGCTAGCCCCTTCTTACGAGCAGTACTTC. Protein: CASSLGGLAPSYEQYF. This chain connects TRBV27 to TRBJ2-7; D may be TRBD2 (5 bases). With 3 bases removed from V and 4 bases from J, the gap between germline ends came to 19 bases. CDR3 length: 16 amino acids. The V gene's germline CDR1 is MNHEY and CDR2 SMNVEV (reference sequence).

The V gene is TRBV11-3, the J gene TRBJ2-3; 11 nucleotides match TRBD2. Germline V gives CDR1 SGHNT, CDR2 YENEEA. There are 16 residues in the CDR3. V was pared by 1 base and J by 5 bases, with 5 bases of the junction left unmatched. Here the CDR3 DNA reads TGTGCCAGCAGCTTAGGGGCTAGCGGGGGGAGAGATACGCAGTATTTT. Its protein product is CASSLGASGGRDTQYF.

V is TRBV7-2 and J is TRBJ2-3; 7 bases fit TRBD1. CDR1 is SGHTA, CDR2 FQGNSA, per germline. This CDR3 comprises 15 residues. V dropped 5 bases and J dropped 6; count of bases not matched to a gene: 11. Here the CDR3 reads CASSLRQGFRDTQYF. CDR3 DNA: TGTGCCAGCAGCCTACGACAGGGATTTCGGGATACGCAGTATTTT.

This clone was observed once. Here the CDR3 reads CASSQDNSYEQYF. CDR3 in DNA: TGTGCCAGCAGCCAGGACAACTCCTACGAGCAGTACTTC. This rearrangement joins TRBV7-9 to TRBJ2-7; D perhaps matches TRBD1 (5 bases). CDR1 is SEHNR and CDR2 is FQNEAQ in the germline V gene (reference sequence). Trimming removed 5 bases at V and 0 bases at J, with 8 bases between. This CDR3 spans 13 amino acids.